This T cell receptor beta chain appears in the sequencing data of a study of shared clonotypes between healthy human individuals. Study in general: Each donor's CD4 naive and CD4 memory cells filled three plates apiece, CD8 naive two, and CD8 memory one.

The CDR3 has 14 residues. Per the germline V gene, CDR1 is MDHEN and CDR2 is SYDVKM. V gave up 9 bases and J gave up 1 base, with 16 bases separating them. The table lists this clone with a count of one. Deep-level running was used for the assay. Per sorted-subset replicate PCR, input was approximately 0.2 ug DNA, representing about 30,000 T cell genomes. Sequencing used immunoSEQ multiplex PCR; TCRdb keeps in-frame clones, though not all of them. The sample records about 2.3 million clones, 85% to 95% being singletons. This clonotype was obtained from a man aged 18 to 30 in good health. Some clones in this sample may be carry-over from other donors' samples. V and J are TRBV28 and TRBJ2-7; tentatively, D is TRBD1 (6 bases). The material sequenced was naive CD4+ T cells from PBMCs. Documented subset: CD45RA+ positively selected. CDR3 nucleotide sequence: TGTGCCAGTCACCGCGACAGGATTTCCTACGAGCAGTACTTC. It translates to CASHRDRISYEQYF.